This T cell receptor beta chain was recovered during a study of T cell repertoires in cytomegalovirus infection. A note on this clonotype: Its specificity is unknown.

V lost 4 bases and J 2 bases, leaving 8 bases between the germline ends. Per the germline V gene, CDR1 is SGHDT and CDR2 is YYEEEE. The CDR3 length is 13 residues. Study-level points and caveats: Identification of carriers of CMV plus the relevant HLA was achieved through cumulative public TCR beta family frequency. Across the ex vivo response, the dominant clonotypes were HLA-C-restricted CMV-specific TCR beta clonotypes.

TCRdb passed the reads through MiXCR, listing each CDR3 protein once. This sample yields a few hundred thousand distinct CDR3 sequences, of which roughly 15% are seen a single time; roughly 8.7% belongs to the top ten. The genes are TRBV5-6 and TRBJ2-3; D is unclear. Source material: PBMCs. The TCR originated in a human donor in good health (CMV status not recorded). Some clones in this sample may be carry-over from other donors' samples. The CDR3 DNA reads TGTGCCAGCAGCCCTATGGTCACAGATACGCAGTATTTT. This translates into CASSPMVTDTQYF.